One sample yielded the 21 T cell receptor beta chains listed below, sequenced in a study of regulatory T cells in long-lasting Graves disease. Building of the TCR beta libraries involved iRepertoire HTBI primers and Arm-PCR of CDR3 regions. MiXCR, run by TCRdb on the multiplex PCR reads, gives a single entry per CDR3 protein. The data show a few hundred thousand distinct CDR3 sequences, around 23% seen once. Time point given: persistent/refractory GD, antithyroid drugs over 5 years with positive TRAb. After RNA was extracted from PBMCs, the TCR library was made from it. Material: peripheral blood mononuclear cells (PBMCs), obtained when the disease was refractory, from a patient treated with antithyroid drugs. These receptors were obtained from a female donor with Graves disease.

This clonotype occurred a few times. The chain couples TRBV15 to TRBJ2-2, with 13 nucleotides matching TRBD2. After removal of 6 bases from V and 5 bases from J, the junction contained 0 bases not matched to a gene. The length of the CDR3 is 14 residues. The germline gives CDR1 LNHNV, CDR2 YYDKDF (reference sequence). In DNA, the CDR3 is TGTGCCACCAGACTAGCGGGAGGGACCGGGGAGCTGTTTTTT. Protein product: CATRLAGGTGELFF.

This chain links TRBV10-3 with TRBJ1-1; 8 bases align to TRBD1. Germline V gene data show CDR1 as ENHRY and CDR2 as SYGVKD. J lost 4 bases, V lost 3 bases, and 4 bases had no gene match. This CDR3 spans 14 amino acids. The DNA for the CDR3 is TGTGCCATCAGTGATGGACAGGGCGGCACTGAAGCTTTCTTT. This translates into CAISDGQGGTEAFF.

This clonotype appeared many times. CDR3 sequence: CASSLVPGKANTGELFF. The CDR3 DNA is TGCGCCAGCAGCTTGGTACCGGGCAAAGCGAACACCGGGGAGCTGTTTTTT. The chain joins TRBV5-1 to TRBJ2-2; D ambiguous. The CDR3 contains 17 residues. V was trimmed by 0 bases and J by 0 bases, leaving 12 bases between them. Germline V gene sequence: CDR1 SGHRS, CDR2 YFSETQ.

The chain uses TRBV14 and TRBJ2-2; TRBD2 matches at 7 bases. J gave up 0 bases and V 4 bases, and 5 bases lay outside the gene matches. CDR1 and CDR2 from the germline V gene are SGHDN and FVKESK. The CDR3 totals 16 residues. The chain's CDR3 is CASSPWGGTNTGELFF. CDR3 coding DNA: TGTGCCAGCAGCCCCTGGGGGGGGACGAACACCGGGGAGCTGTTTTTT.

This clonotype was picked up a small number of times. The CDR3 sequence is CSVAGDEKLFF. CDR3 sequence (DNA): TGCAGCGTTGCGGGGGATGAAAAACTGTTTTTT. V gene TRBV29-1 combines with J gene TRBJ1-4; D is possibly TRBD1 (5 bases). This CDR3 spans 11 amino acids. V shed 4 bases and J shed 6 bases, with 6 bases lying between them. Germline V gives CDR1 SQVTM, CDR2 ANQGSEA.

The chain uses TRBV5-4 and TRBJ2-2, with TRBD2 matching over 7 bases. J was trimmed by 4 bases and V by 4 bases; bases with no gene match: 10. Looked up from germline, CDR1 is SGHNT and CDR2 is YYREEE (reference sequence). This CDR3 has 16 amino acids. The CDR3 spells CASSGRAVGRTGELFF. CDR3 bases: TGTGCCAGCAGCGGGAGGGCAGTGGGGCGCACCGGGGAGCTGTTTTTT.

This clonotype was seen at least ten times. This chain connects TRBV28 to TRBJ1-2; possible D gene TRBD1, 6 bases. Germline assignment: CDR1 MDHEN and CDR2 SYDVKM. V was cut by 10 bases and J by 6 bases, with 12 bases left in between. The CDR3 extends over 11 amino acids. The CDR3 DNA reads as TGTGCCATAACAGGGTGGGATGGCTACACCTTC. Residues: CAITGWDGYTF.

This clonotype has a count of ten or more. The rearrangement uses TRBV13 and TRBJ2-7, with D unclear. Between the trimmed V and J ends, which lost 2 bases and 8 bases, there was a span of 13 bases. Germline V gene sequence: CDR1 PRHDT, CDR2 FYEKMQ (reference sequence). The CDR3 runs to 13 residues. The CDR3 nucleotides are TGTGCCAGCAGCTTACGGACCAAGGCCAAGCAGTACTTC. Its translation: CASSLRTKAKQYF.

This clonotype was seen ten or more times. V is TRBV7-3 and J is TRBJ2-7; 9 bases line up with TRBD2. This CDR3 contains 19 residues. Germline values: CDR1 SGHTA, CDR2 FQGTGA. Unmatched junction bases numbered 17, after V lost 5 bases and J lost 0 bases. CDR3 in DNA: TGTGCCAGCAGCCTCCTTCGGCTAGCGGGAATGGGGAGCTCCTACGAGCAGTACTTC. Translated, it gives CASSLLRLAGMGSSYEQYF. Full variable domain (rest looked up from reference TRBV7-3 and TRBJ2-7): GAGVSQTPSNKVTEKGKYVELRCDPISGHTALYWYRQSLGQGPEFLIYFQGTGAADDSGLPNDRFFAVRPEGSVSTLKIQRTERGDSAVYLCASSLLRLAGMGSSYEQYFGPGTRLTVT.

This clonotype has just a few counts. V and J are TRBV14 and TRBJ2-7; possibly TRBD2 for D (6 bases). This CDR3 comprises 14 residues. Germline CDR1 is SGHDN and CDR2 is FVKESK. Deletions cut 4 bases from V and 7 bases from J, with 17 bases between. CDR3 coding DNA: TGTGCCAGCAGCCGAAGCAGCAGGGCGGGGGAGCAGTACTTC. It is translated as CASSRSSRAGEQYF.

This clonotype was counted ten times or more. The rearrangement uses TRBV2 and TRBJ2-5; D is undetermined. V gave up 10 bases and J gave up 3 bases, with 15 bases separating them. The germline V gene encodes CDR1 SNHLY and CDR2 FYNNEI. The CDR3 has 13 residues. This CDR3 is CATSLIQKETQYF. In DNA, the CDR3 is TGTGCCACCTCACTCATCCAGAAAGAGACCCAGTACTTC.

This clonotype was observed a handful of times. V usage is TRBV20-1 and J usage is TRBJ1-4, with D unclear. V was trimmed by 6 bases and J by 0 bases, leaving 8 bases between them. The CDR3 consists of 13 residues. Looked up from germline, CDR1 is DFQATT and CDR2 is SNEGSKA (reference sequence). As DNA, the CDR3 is TGCAGTGCCCTATATGCAACTAATGAAAAACTGTTTTTT. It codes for CSALYATNEKLFF.

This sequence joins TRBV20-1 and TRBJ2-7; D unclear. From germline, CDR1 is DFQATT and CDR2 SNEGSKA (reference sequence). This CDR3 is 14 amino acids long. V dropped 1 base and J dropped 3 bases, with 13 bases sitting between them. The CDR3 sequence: CSARVDQSNYEQYF. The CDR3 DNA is TGCAGTGCTAGAGTTGACCAATCAAACTACGAGCAGTACTTC.

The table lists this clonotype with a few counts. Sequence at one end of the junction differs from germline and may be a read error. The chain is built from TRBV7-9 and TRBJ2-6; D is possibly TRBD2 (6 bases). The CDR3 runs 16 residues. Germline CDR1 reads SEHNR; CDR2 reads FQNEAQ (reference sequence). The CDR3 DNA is TGTGCCAGCATCTTAACCGGGGGTTCTGGGGCCAACGTCCTGACTTTC. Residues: CASILTGGSGANVLTF.

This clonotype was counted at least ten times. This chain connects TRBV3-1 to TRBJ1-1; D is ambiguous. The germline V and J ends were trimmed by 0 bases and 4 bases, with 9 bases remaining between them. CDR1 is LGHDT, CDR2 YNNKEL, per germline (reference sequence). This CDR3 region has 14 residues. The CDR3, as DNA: TGTGCCAGCAGCCAAGATACGGGTGGCACTGAAGCTTTCTTT. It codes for CASSQDTGGTEAFF. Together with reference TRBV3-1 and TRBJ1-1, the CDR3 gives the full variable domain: DTAVSQTPKYLVTQMGNDKSIKCEQNLGHDTMYWYKQDSKKFLKIMFSYNNKELIINETVPNRFSPKSPDKAHLNLHINSLELGDSAVYFCASSQDTGGTEAFFGQGTRLTVV.

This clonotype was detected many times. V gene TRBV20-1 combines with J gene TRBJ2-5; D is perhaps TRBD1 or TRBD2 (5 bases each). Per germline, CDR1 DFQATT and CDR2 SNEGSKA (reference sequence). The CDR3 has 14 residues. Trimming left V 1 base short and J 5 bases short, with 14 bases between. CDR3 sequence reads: CSARVEGRTETQYF. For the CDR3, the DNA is TGCAGTGCTAGAGTCGAGGGGCGAACGGAGACCCAGTACTTC.

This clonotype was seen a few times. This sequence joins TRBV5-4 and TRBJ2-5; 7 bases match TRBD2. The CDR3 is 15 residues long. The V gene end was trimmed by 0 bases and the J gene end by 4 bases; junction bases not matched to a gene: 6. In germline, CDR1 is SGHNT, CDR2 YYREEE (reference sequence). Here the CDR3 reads CASSLVGGSLETQYF. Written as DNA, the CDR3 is TGTGCCAGCAGCTTGGTCGGCGGGAGCCTAGAGACCCAGTACTTC.

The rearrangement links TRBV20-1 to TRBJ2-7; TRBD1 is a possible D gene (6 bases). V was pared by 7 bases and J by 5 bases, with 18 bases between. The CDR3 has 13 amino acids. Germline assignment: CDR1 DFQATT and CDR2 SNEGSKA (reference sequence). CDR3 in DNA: TGCAGTGAAAGCCGGGACATTGTCCACGAGCAGTACTTC. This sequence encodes CSESRDIVHEQYF.

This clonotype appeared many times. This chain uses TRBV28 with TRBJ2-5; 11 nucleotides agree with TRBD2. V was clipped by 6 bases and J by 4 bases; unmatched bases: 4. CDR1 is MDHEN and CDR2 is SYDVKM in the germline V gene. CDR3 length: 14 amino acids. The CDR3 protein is CASSLLAGAETQYF. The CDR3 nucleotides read TGTGCCAGCAGCTTACTAGCGGGAGCAGAGACCCAGTACTTC.

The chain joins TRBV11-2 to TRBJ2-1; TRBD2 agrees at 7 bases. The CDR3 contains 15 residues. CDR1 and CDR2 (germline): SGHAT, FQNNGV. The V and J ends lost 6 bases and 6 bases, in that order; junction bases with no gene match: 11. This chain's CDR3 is CASSSTRGSFNEQFF. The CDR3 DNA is TGTGCCAGCAGTTCTACTCGCGGGAGTTTCAATGAGCAGTTCTTC. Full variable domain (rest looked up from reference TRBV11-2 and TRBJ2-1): EAGVAQSPRYKIIEKRQSVAFWCNPISGHATLYWYQQILGQGPKLLIQFQNNGVVDDSQLPKDRFSAERLKGVDSTLKIQPAKLEDSAVYLCASSSTRGSFNEQFFGPGTRLTVL.

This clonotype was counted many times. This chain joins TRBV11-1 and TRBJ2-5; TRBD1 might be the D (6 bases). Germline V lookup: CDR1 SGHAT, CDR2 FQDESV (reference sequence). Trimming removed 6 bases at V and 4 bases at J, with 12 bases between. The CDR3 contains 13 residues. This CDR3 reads CASSAGVRETQYF. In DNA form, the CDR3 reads TGTGCCAGCAGTGCAGGGGTGAGAGAGACCCAGTACTTC.